This is a list of T cell receptor beta chains from one sample in a study of T cell responses to AZD1222 COVID-19 vaccine. Measured with immunoSEQ multiplex PCR; TCRdb has only the in-frame clones, and not every one. The sample lists approximately 300,000 clones, approximately 94% seen once, with 0.5% to 0.65% in the top ten. The sequencing here drew on peripheral blood, taken 28 days after the second AZD1222 dose. All receptors derive from an adult who received the AZD1222 COVID-19 vaccine. Each CDR3 is given with its conserved first and last residue. The D gene is left open where the match is weak. Size is stated for part of the rows, as once, few or many counts, or as a class when the clone is expanded.

size | J | V | D | CDR3 | DNA
once | TRBJ1-1 | TRBV29-1 | TRBD1 | CSVARDRAVAFF | TGCAGCGTTGCCCGGGACAGGGCGGTAGCTTTCTTT
. | TRBJ1-2 | TRBV28 | TRBD1 | CASSLGTGGRGYTF | TGTGCCAGCAGTCTCGGGACAGGGGGCAGAGGCTACACCTTC
. | TRBJ1-6 | TRBV2 | TRBD1 | CASSLLDRARDSPLHF | TGTGCCAGCAGTCTTCTGGACAGGGCGAGGGATTCACCCCTCCACTTT
. | TRBJ2-6 | TRBV10-3 | . | CAISESPGAGGSSGANVLTF | TGTGCCATCAGTGAGTCTCCTGGGGCAGGTGGAAGCTCTGGGGCCAACGTCCTGACTTTC
. | TRBJ2-1 | TRBV7-9 | . | CASSLTQGSNEQFF | TGTGCCAGCAGCTTAACCCAGGGCAGCAATGAGCAGTTCTTC
. | TRBJ2-5 | TRBV12-5 | TRBD2 | CASGKGLAGAGETQYF | TGTGCTAGTGGTAAGGGACTAGCGGGGGCGGGAGAGACCCAGTACTTC
. | TRBJ1-6 | TRBV6-5 | TRBD1 | CALGDSSNQTPLHF | TGTGCCCTGGGGGACAGTAGTAATCAAACCCCCCTCCACTTT
. | TRBJ1-4 | TRBV6-5 | . | CASSYGGLGNEKLFF | TGTGCCAGCAGTTACGGGGGGCTTGGTAATGAAAAACTGTTTTTT
. | TRBJ1-2 | TRBV5-1 | . | CASSLAGISHHGYTF | TGCGCCAGCAGCTTGGCTGGGATATCCCACCACGGCTACACCTTC
. | TRBJ2-1 | TRBV11-3 | TRBD2 | CASSLRLAGINEQFF | TGTGCCAGCAGCTTACGTCTAGCGGGCATCAATGAGCAGTTCTTC
. | TRBJ2-7 | TRBV3-1/TRBV3-2 | TRBD1 | CASSQKTGSEQYF | TGTGCCAGCAGCCAAAAGACAGGGAGTGAGCAGTACTTC
few | TRBJ2-7 | TRBV2 | TRBD1 | CASRGTGFSYEQYF | TGTGCCAGCAGAGGGACAGGGTTTTCCTACGAGCAGTACTTC
. | TRBJ1-5 | TRBV6-1 | . | CASSEGPPAAGGQPQHF | TGTGCCAGCAGTGAAGGCCCTCCGGCCGCGGGCGGGCAGCCCCAGCATTTT
. | TRBJ2-2 | TRBV3-1/TRBV3-2 | . | CASSQDPGSLITGELFF | TGTGCCAGCAGCCAAGACCCAGGGTCGTTGATCACCGGGGAGCTGTTTTTT
. | TRBJ2-7 | TRBV18 | . | CASSLGFLDEQYF | TGTGCCAGCTCACTGGGTTTTCTCGACGAGCAGTACTTC
few | TRBJ2-1 | TRBV4-1 | . | CASSQDWLVSYNEQFF | TGCGCCAGCAGCCAAGATTGGCTAGTATCCTACAATGAGCAGTTCTTC
. | TRBJ1-2 | TRBV4-2 | . | CASSQDQYGYTF | TGTGCCAGCAGCCAAGATCAATATGGCTACACCTTC
. | TRBJ1-2 | TRBV2 | TRBD1 | CASGQGIYGYTF | TGTGCCAGTGGACAGGGGATATATGGCTACACCTTC
. | TRBJ1-2 | TRBV12-3/TRBV12-4 | . | CASSSAYGYTF | TGTGCCAGCAGTTCGGCCTATGGCTACACCTTC
. | TRBJ1-4 | TRBV5-1 | . | CASSLGGEGEKLFF | TGCGCCAGCAGCCTTGGTGGGGAGGGTGAAAAACTGTTTTTT
. | TRBJ1-2 | TRBV10-3 | . | CAISESPALLNYGYTF | TGTGCCATCAGTGAGTCGCCGGCCCTACTAAACTATGGCTACACCTTC
. | TRBJ1-5 | TRBV2 | . | CASSEDLDSNQPQHF | TGTGCCAGCAGTGAAGACTTGGACAGCAATCAGCCCCAGCATTTT
. | TRBJ2-2 | TRBV27 | . | CASTPGLRTGELFF | TGTGCCAGCACCCCAGGGTTGCGCACCGGGGAGCTGTTTTTT
. | TRBJ1-5 | TRBV4-2 | . | CASSQDWLGNQPQHF | TGTGCCAGCAGCCAAGATTGGCTTGGCAATCAGCCCCAGCATTTT
. | TRBJ1-6 | TRBV5-1 | TRBD1 | CASSLDSEGAKRSPLHF | TGCGCCAGCAGCTTGGATTCCGAGGGGGCAAAGCGGTCACCCCTCCACTTT
. | TRBJ2-3 | TRBV15 | . | CATSRDSAFFADTQYF | TGTGCCACCAGCAGAGATTCAGCGTTTTTTGCAGATACGCAGTATTTT
. | TRBJ2-7 | TRBV4-1 | TRBD2 | CASSQAGGRTYEQYF | TGCGCCAGCAGCCAAGCTGGCGGGAGGACCTACGAGCAGTACTTC
. | TRBJ1-5 | TRBV7-2 | . | CASSLRFGGPQHF | TGTGCCAGCAGCTTACGGTTCGGGGGGCCCCAGCATTTT
. | TRBJ1-2 | TRBV18 | TRBD1 | CASSSSGGRANYGYTF | TGTGCCAGCTCATCCTCAGGGGGCCGAGCTAACTATGGCTACACCTTC
. | TRBJ1-2 | TRBV27 | TRBD1 | CASSFSGLGQSYGYTF | TGTGCCAGCAGTTTTTCTGGGCTGGGACAGAGCTACGGCTACACCTTC
. | TRBJ2-5 | TRBV5-8 | TRBD2 | CASSWGTSGQETQYF | TGTGCCAGCAGCTGGGGGACTAGCGGGCAAGAGACCCAGTACTTC
. | TRBJ2-7 | TRBV9 | . | CASSRLGPGYEQYF | TGTGCCAGCAGCAGACTAGGGCCTGGGTACGAGCAGTACTTC
. | TRBJ2-5 | TRBV7-2 | . | CASSTPLRDLEETQYF | TGTGCCAGCAGCACGCCCCTCCGGGACTTAGAAGAGACCCAGTACTTC
. | TRBJ2-1 | TRBV7-6 | TRBD2 | CASSFISGQTSGISREQFF | TGTGCCAGCAGCTTCATATCGGGGCAGACTAGCGGGATCTCTAGGGAGCAGTTCTTC
. | TRBJ2-2 | TRBV24-1 | TRBD2 | CATRTSGIGNGELFF | TGTGCCACCAGGACTAGCGGGATCGGTAACGGGGAGCTGTTTTTT
once | TRBJ1-6 | TRBV28 | . | CASSDGGGYNSPLHF | TGTGCCAGCAGTGATGGAGGGGGCTATAATTCACCCCTCCACTTT
. | TRBJ1-6 | TRBV19 | . | CASRFERPNSPLHF | TGTGCCAGTCGGTTTGAACGACCTAATTCACCCCTCCACTTT
. | TRBJ1-1 | TRBV4-1 | . | CASSQGPGMNTEAFF | TGCGCCAGCAGCCAAGGGCCAGGCATGAACACTGAAGCTTTCTTT
. | TRBJ1-2 | TRBV29-1 | TRBD1 | CSVTGQGAGYGYTF | TGCAGCGTTACCGGACAGGGGGCCGGCTATGGCTACACCTTC
. | TRBJ1-1 | TRBV28 | . | CASHRQAGTEAFF | TGTGCCAGCCATCGACAGGCCGGCACTGAAGCTTTCTTT
. | TRBJ1-1 | TRBV12-3/TRBV12-4 | . | CASSLGGNTEAFF | TGTGCCAGCAGTTTAGGAGGGAACACTGAAGCTTTCTTT
. | TRBJ1-2 | TRBV19 | . | CASSIAWTDNYGYTF | TGTGCCAGTAGTATAGCTTGGACAGACAACTATGGCTACACCTTC
. | TRBJ2-3 | TRBV21-1 | . | CASSKDELAGRTDTQYF | TGTGCCAGCAGCAAAGATGAACTAGCGGGGAGAACAGATACGCAGTATTTT
once | TRBJ2-1 | TRBV19 | . | CATSEAYNEQFF | TGTGCCACCAGCGAAGCCTACAATGAGCAGTTCTTC
. | TRBJ2-7 | TRBV25-1 | TRBD2 | CASSEGGIQGKYF | TGTGCCAGCAGTGAGGGGGGGATCCAGGGAAAGTACTTC
. | TRBJ1-1 | TRBV7-3 | . | CASSLKSQGNLSTEAFF | TGTGCCAGCAGCTTAAAATCGCAGGGGAATTTGAGCACTGAAGCTTTCTTT
. | TRBJ2-3 | TRBV5-1 | . | CASSLEGGGGADTQYF | TGCGCCAGCAGCTTGGAAGGTGGCGGTGGGGCAGATACGCAGTATTTT
. | TRBJ1-2 | TRBV12-3/TRBV12-4 | . | CASTPGRGHGYTF | TGTGCCAGCACCCCCGGGCGCGGGCATGGCTACACCTTC
. | TRBJ1-1 | TRBV3-1/TRBV3-2 | . | CASSQVLSNTEAFF | TGTGCCAGCAGCCAAGTTTTGTCCAACACTGAAGCTTTCTTT
. | TRBJ2-1 | TRBV4-3 | TRBD2 | CASSQDTRREGPYNEQFF | TGCGCCAGCAGCCAAGATACGAGACGGGAGGGCCCCTACAATGAGCAGTTCTTC
. | TRBJ1-2 | TRBV4-2 | TRBD1 | CASHLRGQGTGGYTF | TGTGCCAGCCACCTCCGGGGACAGGGGACTGGTGGCTACACCTTC
. | TRBJ1-4 | TRBV5-5 | TRBD1 | CASSPEGQGEKLFF | TGTGCCAGCAGCCCGGAGGGACAGGGGGAAAAACTGTTTTTT
. | TRBJ1-2 | TRBV27 | . | CASSPDSFYVYGYTF | TGTGCCAGCAGTCCGGACAGCTTCTATGTCTATGGCTACACCTTC
. | TRBJ2-1 | TRBV2 | . | CASTADRAGNEQFF | TGTGCCAGCACCGCCGACCGAGCTGGGAATGAGCAGTTCTTC
. | TRBJ1-3 | TRBV7-6 | . | CASSLDRDLRNTIYF | TGTGCCAGCAGCTTAGACAGGGATTTACGAAACACCATATATTTT
. | TRBJ1-2 | TRBV13 | TRBD1 | CASSSGQGTYGYTF | TGTGCCAGCAGCTCAGGACAGGGTACCTATGGCTACACCTTC
. | TRBJ1-1 | TRBV5-4 | TRBD1 | CASSTRDRTEAFF | TGTGCCAGCAGCACCCGGGACAGGACTGAAGCTTTCTTT
. | TRBJ1-5 | TRBV28 | . | CASSSSEGNNNQPQHF | TGTGCCAGCAGCTCCAGTGAAGGAAATAACAATCAGCCCCAGCATTTT
. | TRBJ2-4 | TRBV6-5 | . | CASSYSGETANIQYF | TGTGCCAGCAGTTACTCGGGGGAGACAGCCAACATTCAGTACTTC